This TCR beta chain was sequenced in a study of cytomegalovirus exposure and HLA in healthy donors. Notes on this clone: Its antigen remains unidentified.

Primers for the PCR totalled 60 Vbeta and 13 Jbeta. The repertoire was sequenced with immunoSEQ multiplex PCR; TCRdb's copy has only in-frame clones and lacks some. The sample yields some 170,000 clones, 55% to 75% seen once. Whole-study findings and limits: In a later analysis, common viral pathogens appeared linked to several of the most significant clusters. CMV serostatus was the sole immune exposure information available.

V was trimmed by 6 bases and J by 7 bases, leaving 15 bases between them. Germline values: CDR1 MNHNY, CDR2 SVGAGI (reference sequence). This CDR3 has 13 residues. This sequence was found in a human donor in good health. V usage is TRBV6-6 and J usage is TRBJ1-1, with D tentatively TRBD1 (5 bases). Sequenced input: PBMCs. CDR3 protein: CASSRGNGGEAFF. The CDR3 region has the DNA TGTGCCAGCAGCCGGGGGAACGGGGGTGAAGCTTTCTTT.